This TCR beta chain is drawn from a study of high-grade serous ovarian cancer treatment subgroups. Study information: On average, approximately 15,000 reads and 7,494 unique TCR beta rearrangements were obtained per sample.

Generated by immunoSEQ multiplex PCR, the TCRdb table keeps only in-frame clones and is missing some. The sample records about 16,000 clones, roughly two thirds being singletons. This clone has a single count. Tumor tissue was taken before any definitive surgery or chemotherapy was given. J lost 6 bases, V lost 0 bases, and 10 bases had no gene match. The CDR3 contains 17 residues. The V gene's germline CDR1 is LGHNA and CDR2 YSLEER. The sample comprised tumor tissue. The rearrangement uses TRBV4-3 and TRBJ2-1, with TRBD2 identical over 8 bases. The clonotype originates from a human donor with high-grade serous ovarian cancer. The CDR3 DNA reads as TGCGCCAGCAGCCAAGATCCCGTCAGCGGGGGTAGCAATGAGCAGTTCTTC. As protein: CASSQDPVSGGSNEQFF.